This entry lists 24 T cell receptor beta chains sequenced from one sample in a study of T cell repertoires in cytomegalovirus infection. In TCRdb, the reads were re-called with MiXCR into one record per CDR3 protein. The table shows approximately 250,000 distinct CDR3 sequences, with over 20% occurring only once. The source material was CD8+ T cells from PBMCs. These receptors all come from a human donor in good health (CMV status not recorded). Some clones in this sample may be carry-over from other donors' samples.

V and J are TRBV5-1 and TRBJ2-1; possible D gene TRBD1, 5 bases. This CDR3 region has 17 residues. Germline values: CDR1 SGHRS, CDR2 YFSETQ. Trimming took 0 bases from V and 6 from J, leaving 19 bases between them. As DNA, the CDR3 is TGCGCCAGCAGCTTGGTAGGACACGGTTATATCCTCAATGAGCAGTTCTTC. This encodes CASSLVGHGYILNEQFF.

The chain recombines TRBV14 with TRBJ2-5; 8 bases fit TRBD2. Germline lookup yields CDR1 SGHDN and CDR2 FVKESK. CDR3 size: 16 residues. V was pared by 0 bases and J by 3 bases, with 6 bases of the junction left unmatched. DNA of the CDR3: TGTGCCAGCAGCCAAGATATAACTAGCGGAAAAGAGACCCAGTACTTC. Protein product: CASSQDITSGKETQYF.

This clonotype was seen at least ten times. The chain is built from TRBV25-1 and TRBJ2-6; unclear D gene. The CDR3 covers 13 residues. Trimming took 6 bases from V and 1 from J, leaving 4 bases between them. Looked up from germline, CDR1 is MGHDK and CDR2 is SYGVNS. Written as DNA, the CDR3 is TGTGCCAGCAGGGGTTCTGGGGCCAACGTCCTGACTTTC. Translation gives CASRGSGANVLTF.

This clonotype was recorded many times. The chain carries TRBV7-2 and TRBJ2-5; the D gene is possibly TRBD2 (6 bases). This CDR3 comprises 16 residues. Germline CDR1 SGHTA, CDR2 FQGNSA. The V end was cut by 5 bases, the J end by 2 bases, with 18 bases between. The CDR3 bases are TGTGCCAGCAGCCCCCCGCGGGGCCCTCTTCAAGAGACCCAGTACTTC. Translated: CASSPPRGPLQETQYF. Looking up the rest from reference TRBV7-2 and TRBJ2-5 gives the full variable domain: GAGVSQSPSNKVTEKGKDVELRCDPISGHTALYWYRQSLGQGLEFLIYFQGNSAPDKSGLPSDRFSAERTGGSVSTLTIQRTQQEDSAVYLCASSPPRGPLQETQYFGPGTRLLVL.

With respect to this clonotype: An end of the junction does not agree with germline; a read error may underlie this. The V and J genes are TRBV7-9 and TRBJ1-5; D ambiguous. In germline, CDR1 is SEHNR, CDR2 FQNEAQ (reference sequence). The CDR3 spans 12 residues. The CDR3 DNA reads TGTGTCAGCAGCTTTAACCATCAGCCCCAGCATTTT. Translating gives CVSSFNHQPQHF.

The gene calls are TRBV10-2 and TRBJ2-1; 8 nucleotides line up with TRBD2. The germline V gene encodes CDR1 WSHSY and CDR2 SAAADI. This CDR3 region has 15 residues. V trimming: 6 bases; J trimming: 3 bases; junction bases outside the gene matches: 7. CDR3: CASSFGGADYNEQFF. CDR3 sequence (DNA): TGCGCCAGCAGCTTCGGGGGGGCCGACTACAATGAGCAGTTCTTC.

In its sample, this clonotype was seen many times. CDR3 amino acids: CASSSTSWGETQYF. DNA for the CDR3: TGTGCCAGCAGCTCGACTTCGTGGGGGGAGACCCAGTACTTC. The chain employs TRBV7-2 and TRBJ2-5; D may be TRBD1 or TRBD2 (5 bases each). CDR3 length equals 14 residues. Between the trimmed V and J ends, which lost 4 bases and 5 bases, there was a span of 14 bases. The germline CDR1 and CDR2 sequences are SGHTA and FQGNSA.

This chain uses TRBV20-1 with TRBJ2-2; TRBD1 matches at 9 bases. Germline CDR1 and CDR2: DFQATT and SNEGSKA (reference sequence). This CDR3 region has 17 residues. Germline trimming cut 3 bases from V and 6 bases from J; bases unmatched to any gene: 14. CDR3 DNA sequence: TGCAGTGCTAGCTCCGGACAGGGGCCCAAACCGGCCGGGGAGCTGTTTTTT. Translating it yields CSASSGQGPKPAGELFF.

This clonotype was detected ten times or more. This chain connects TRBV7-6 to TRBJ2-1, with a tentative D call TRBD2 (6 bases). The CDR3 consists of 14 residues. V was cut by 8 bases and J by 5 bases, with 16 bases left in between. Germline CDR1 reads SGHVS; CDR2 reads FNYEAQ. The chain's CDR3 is CASARGIADNEQFF. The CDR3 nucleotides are TGTGCCAGCGCCCGGGGGATAGCAGACAATGAGCAGTTCTTC.

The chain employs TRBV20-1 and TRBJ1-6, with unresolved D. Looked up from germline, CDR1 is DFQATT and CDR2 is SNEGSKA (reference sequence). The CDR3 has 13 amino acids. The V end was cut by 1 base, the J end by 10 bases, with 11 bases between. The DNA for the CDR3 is TGCAGTGCTAGAGGCGGGTTGGGGTCACCCCTCCACTTT. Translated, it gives CSARGGLGSPLHF.

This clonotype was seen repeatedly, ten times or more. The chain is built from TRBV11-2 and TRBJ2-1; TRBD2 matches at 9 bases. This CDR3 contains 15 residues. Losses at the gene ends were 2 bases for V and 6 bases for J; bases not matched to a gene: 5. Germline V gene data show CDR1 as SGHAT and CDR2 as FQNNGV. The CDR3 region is CASSLILAGLNEQFF. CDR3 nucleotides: TGTGCCAGCAGCTTAATCCTAGCGGGACTCAATGAGCAGTTCTTC.

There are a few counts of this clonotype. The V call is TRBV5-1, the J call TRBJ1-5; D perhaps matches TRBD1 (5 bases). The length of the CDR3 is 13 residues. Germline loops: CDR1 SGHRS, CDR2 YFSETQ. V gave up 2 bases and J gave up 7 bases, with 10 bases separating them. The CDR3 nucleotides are TGCGCCAGCAGCTTAAGGGGTGCCCAGCCCCAGCATTTT. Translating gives CASSLRGAQPQHF.

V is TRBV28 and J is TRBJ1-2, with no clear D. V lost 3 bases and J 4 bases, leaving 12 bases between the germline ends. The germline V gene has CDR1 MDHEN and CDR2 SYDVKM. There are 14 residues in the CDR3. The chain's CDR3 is CASSFIGLGYGYTF. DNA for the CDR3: TGTGCCAGCAGTTTTATCGGTCTGGGCTATGGCTACACCTTC.

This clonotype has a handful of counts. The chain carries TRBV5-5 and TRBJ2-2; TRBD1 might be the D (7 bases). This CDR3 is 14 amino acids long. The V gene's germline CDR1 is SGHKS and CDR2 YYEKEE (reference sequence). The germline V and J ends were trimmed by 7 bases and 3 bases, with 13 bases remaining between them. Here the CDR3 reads CASGGGNDTGELFF. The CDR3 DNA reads TGTGCCAGCGGAGGGGGCAACGACACCGGGGAGCTGTTTTTT.

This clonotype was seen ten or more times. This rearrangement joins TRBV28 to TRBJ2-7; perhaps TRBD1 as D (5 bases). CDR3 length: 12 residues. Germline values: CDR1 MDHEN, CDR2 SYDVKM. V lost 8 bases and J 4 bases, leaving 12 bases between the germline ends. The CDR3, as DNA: TGTGCCAGCTCAGACAGCCTATACGAGCAGTACTTC. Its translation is CASSDSLYEQYF.

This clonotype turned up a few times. In nucleotides, the CDR3 is TGTGCCAGCAGTTACTGGGGGAGCGGCCTGAAAAACACTGAAGCTTTCTTT. Translating it yields CASSYWGSGLKNTEAFF. The chain joins TRBV6-5 to TRBJ1-1, with D perhaps TRBD1 (5 bases). Looked up from germline, CDR1 is MNHEY and CDR2 is SVGAGI. Trimming removed 1 base at V and 2 bases at J, with 17 bases between. This CDR3 is 17 amino acids long.

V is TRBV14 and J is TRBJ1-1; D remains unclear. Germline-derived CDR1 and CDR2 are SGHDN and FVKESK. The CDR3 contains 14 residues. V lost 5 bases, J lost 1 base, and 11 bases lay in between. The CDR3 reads CASSVRAANTEAFF. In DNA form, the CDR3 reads TGTGCCAGCAGCGTCCGGGCCGCGAACACTGAAGCTTTCTTT. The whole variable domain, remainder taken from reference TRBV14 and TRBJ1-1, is EAGVTQFPSHSVIEKGQTVTLRCDPISGHDNLYWYRRVMGKEIKFLLHFVKESKQDESGMPNNRFLAERTGGTYSTLKVQPAELEDSGVYFCASSVRAANTEAFFGQGTRLTVV.

CDR3 in amino acids: CASLGAGGTIDTGELFF. The CDR3 DNA is TGTGCCAGCCTAGGGGCAGGGGGCACAATTGACACCGGGGAGCTGTTTTTT. The J gene is TRBJ2-2, the V gene TRBV2; 8 bases map to TRBD1. Germline V lookup: CDR1 SNHLY, CDR2 FYNNEI. CDR3 length equals 17 residues. The ends lost 8 bases at V and 3 bases at J; junction bases unmatched: 14.

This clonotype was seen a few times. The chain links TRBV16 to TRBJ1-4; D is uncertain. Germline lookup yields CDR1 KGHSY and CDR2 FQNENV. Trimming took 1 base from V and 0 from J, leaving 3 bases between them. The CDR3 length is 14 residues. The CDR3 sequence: CASSQWATNEKLFF. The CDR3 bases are TGTGCCAGCAGCCAATGGGCAACTAATGAAAAACTGTTTTTT.

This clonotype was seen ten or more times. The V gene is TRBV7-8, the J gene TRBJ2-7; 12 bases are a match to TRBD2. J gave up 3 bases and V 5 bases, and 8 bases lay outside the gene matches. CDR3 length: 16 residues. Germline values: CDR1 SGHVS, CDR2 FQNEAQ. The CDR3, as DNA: TGTGCCAGCAGCGAGCGGACTAGCGGGGCAGACTACGAGCAGTACTTC. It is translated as CASSERTSGADYEQYF.

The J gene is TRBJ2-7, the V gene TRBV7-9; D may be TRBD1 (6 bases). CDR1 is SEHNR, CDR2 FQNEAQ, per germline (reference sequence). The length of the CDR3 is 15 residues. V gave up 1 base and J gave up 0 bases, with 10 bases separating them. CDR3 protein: CASSLGVDSSYEQYF. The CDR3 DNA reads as TGTGCCAGCAGCTTAGGAGTGGACAGCTCCTACGAGCAGTACTTC.

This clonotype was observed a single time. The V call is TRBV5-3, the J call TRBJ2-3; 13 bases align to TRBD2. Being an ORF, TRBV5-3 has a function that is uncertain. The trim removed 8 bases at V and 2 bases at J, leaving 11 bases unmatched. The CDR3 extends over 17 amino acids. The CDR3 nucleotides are TGTGCCAGCAGGACTAGCGGGGGCCCCGGTTCCACAGATACGCAGTATTTT. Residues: CASRTSGGPGSTDTQYF.

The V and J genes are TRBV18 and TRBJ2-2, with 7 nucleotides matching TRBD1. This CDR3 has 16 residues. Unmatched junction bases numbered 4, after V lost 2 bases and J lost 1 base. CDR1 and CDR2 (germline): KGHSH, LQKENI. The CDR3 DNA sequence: TGTGCCAGCTCACCAAAAGGGGGCCTGAACACCGGGGAGCTGTTTTTT. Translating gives CASSPKGGLNTGELFF.

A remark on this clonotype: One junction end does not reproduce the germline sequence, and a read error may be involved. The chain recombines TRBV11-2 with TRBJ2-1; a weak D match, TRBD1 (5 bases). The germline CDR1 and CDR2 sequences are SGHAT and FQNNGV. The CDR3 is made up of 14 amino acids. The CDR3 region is CASSLVPGFNEQIF. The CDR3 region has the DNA TGTGCCAGCAGCTTAGTCCCAGGGTTTAATGAGCAGATCTTC. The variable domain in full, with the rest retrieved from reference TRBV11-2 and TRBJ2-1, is EAGVAQSPRYKIIEKRQSVAFWCNPISGHATLYWYQQILGQGPKLLIQFQNNGVVDDSQLPKDRFSAERLKGVDSTLKIQPAKLEDSAVYLCASSLVPGFNEQIFGPGTRLTVL.